The 11 T cell receptor beta chains listed next were all sequenced from one sample in a study of blood T cell repertoires in COVID-19. Generated by immunoSEQ multiplex PCR, the TCRdb table keeps only in-frame clones and is missing some. Of fewer than 350,000 clones in the sample, approximately 91% are singletons; the top ten hold approximately 2.5%. Sequenced input: PBMCs or T cells enriched from blood (not recorded which). Source of these receptors: a woman between 35 and 50 years old with acute COVID-19.

The CDR3 spells CASSLAENTDTQYF. DNA of the CDR3: TGCGCCAGCAGCTTAGCGGAGAACACAGATACGCAGTATTTT. The rearrangement uses TRBV5-1 and TRBJ2-3, with D possibly TRBD2 on 5 matching bases. V was cut by 2 bases and J by 2 bases, with 9 bases left in between. In germline, CDR1 is SGHRS, CDR2 YFSETQ. This CDR3 is 14 amino acids long.

The rearrangement uses TRBV24-1 and TRBJ2-6; weak D call: TRBD2 (5 bases). This CDR3 contains 14 residues. Between the trimmed V and J ends, which lost 8 bases and 2 bases, there was a span of 9 bases. Germline V gene sequence: CDR1 KGHDR, CDR2 SFDVKD. CDR3 nucleotide sequence: TGTGCCACCATGGAGAGGGCTGGGGCCAACGTCCTGACTTTC. Translation: CATMERAGANVLTF.

V gene TRBV18 combines with J gene TRBJ1-6; 8 positions agree with TRBD1. The CDR3 runs 18 residues. Germline assignment: CDR1 KGHSH and CDR2 LQKENI. The J segment lost 4 bases and the V segment lost 3 bases, leaving 11 bases of the junction unmatched. CDR3 region: CASSPTPLQGAYNSPLHF. The CDR3 nucleotides read TGTGCCAGCTCACCGACCCCTTTGCAGGGGGCGTATAATTCACCCCTCCACTTT.

In this sample, this clone turned up a few times. The chain recombines TRBV5-4 with TRBJ2-7; D gene ambiguous. The V end lost 2 bases, the J end lost 1 base, and 7 bases lay between the germline ends. The CDR3 is made up of 13 amino acids. From germline, CDR1 is SGHNT and CDR2 YYREEE (reference sequence). CDR3 coding DNA: TGTGCCAGCAGCTTCAGCAGGTCCTACGAGCAGTACTTC. Protein: CASSFSRSYEQYF.

V gene TRBV15 combines with J gene TRBJ1-4; D gene uncertain. The V gene lost 0 bases and the J gene lost 2 bases, with 4 bases spanning the gap. This CDR3 is 14 amino acids long. Germline lookup yields CDR1 LNHNV and CDR2 YYDKDF (reference sequence). CDR3 sequence reads: CATSRDGTNEKLFF. DNA of the CDR3: TGTGCCACCAGCAGAGACGGGACTAATGAAAAACTGTTTTTT.

This clone appeared a single time. This sequence joins TRBV7-9 and TRBJ2-1, with 8 bases lining up with TRBD2. The CDR3 covers 18 residues. With V trimmed by 4 bases and J by 1 base, 12 bases remained unmatched. Germline V gives CDR1 SEHNR, CDR2 FQNEAQ (reference sequence). The CDR3 DNA is TGTGCCAGCAGCTCTACGGGTGGTAGCGGGATGTCCTACAATGAGCAGTTCTTC. Amino acid sequence: CASSSTGGSGMSYNEQFF.

This sequence joins TRBV7-3 and TRBJ1-6, with 10 bases matching TRBD1. From germline, CDR1 is SGHTA and CDR2 FQGTGA. The CDR3 is made up of 14 amino acids. V was clipped by 5 bases and J by 7 bases; unmatched bases: 2. Here the CDR3 DNA reads TGTGCCAGCAGCCCGGGACAGGGGAATTCACCCCTCCACTTT. Translated, it gives CASSPGQGNSPLHF.

The chain joins TRBV3-1 (or the pseudogene TRBV3-2) to TRBJ1-2; D may be TRBD1 (6 bases). The germline V gene has CDR1 LGHDT and CDR2 YNNKEL (reference sequence). V lost 4 bases and J lost 6, with 15 bases in between. The CDR3 has 14 residues. The CDR3 here is CASSPGNRDNGYTF. Here the CDR3 DNA reads TGTGCCAGCAGCCCGGGGAACAGGGATAATGGCTACACCTTC.

V gene TRBV30 combines with J gene TRBJ1-1, with a possible D match to TRBD1 (6 bases). Germline CDR1 and CDR2: GTSNPN and SVGIG (reference sequence). V was cut by 4 bases and J by 3 bases, with 12 bases left in between. CDR3 size: 13 residues. The CDR3 is CAWTKQGYTEAFF. DNA of the CDR3: TGTGCCTGGACAAAACAGGGTTACACTGAAGCTTTCTTT.

This clone was detected once. The chain joins TRBV19 to TRBJ1-5; 8 positions agree with TRBD1. Per the germline V gene, CDR1 is LNHDA and CDR2 is SQIVND (reference sequence). J was trimmed by 0 bases and V by 4 bases; bases with no gene match: 2. CDR3 size: 15 residues. For the CDR3, the DNA is TGTGCCAGTAGTACGGACAGGGCTAGCAATCAGCCCCAGCATTTT. It specifies CASSTDRASNQPQHF.

The chain combines TRBV5-8 with TRBJ2-3; 11 positions match TRBD2. Trimming took 2 bases from V and 3 from J; bases not matched to a gene: 8. The CDR3 length is 17 residues. In germline, CDR1 is SGHTS, CDR2 YDEGEE. This chain's CDR3 is CASSFMKTSGVTDTQYF. The CDR3 DNA reads as TGTGCCAGCAGCTTCATGAAGACTAGCGGGGTAACAGATACGCAGTATTTT.